Only a few counts were recorded for the clone carrying this T cell receptor (beta chain). The antigen is undetermined. CDR3 length: 13 residues. Germline assignment: CDR1 SNHLY and CDR2 FYNNEI. V was cut by 2 bases and J by 9 bases, with 11 bases left in between. The data were taken from a study of T-cell reconstitution after alpha-beta-depleted transplantation in children. Study findings and constraints: There were reportedly several hundred expanded graft clones from which alpha-beta T cells came about two months after transplant. Diversity of TCRbeta at day 60 was high in some patients, arising from surviving recipient T cells and thymic progenitors. T-cell numbers and diversity, one year after transplant, stemmed largely from T cells that were newly produced.

It was with unique molecular identifiers that the TCRbeta library was prepared. From the PCR reads, TCRdb called clonotypes with MiXCR, one entry per CDR3 protein. The sample lists 60,000 to 100,000 distinct CDR3 sequences; about a sixth were seen once. The receptor was isolated from a male patient aged 2 to 10 who had a stem cell transplant for acute lymphoblastic leukemia, so the T cells may come from the graft donor. The sample in question was PBMCs, mostly from graft donor cells, obtained 360 days after TCRalphabeta/CD19-depleted stem cell transplant. The J gene is TRBJ2-1, the V gene TRBV2; D perhaps matches TRBD1 (5 bases). Here the CDR3 DNA reads TGTGCCAGCAGTGAACAGGGTCGTGGTGAGCAGTTCTTC. Its protein is CASSEQGRGEQFF.